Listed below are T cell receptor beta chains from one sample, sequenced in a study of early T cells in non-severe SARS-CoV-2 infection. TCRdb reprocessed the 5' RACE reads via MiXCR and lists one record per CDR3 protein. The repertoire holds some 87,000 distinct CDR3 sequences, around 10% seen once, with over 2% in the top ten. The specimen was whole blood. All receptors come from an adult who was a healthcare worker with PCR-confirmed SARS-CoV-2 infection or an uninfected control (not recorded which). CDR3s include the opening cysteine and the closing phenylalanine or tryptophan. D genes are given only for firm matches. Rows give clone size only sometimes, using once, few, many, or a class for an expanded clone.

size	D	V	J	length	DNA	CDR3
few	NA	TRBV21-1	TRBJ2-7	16	TGTGCCAGCAGCAGGGGGGCTAGCGGGGATTCCTACGAGCAGTACTTC	CASSRGASGDSYEQYF
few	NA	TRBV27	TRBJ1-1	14	TGTGCCAGCAGTTTAAGAACTAGGAACACTGAAGCCTTCTTT	CASSLRTRNTEAFF
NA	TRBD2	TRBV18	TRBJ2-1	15	TGTGCCAGCTCACCATTAGCGGGGGTATACAATGAGCAGTTCTTC	CASSPLAGVYNEQFF
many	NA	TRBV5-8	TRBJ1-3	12	TGTGCCAGCGGATACTCTGGAAACACCATATATTTT	CASGYSGNTIYF
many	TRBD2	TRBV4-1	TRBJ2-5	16	TGCGCCAGCAGCCAAGTAGGGCTAGCGGGACAAGAGACCCAGTACTTC	CASSQVGLAGQETQYF
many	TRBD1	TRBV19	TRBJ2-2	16	TGTGCCAGTAGTCAAGGGACAGGGGCGAACACCGGGGAGCTGTTTTTT	CASSQGTGANTGELFF
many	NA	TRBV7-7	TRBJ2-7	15	TGTGCTAGCAGCTTAGGCAGGTCGGTCGGCGACGAGCAGTACTTC	CASSLGRSVGDEQYF
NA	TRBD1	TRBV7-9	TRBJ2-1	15	TGTGCCAGCAGCTTATTCTTTGACAGGGGGGCTGAGCAGTTCTTC	CASSLFFDRGAEQFF
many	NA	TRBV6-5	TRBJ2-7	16	TGTGCCAGCAGTTTACTCGGTTCCCACGGGGGTTACGAGCAGTACTTC	CASSLLGSHGGYEQYF
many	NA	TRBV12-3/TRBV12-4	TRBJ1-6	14	TGTGCCAGCAGTTGGGGGACCCCAAATTCACCCCTCCACTTT	CASSWGTPNSPLHF
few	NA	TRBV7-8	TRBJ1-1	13	TGTGCCAGCACCGTACAGCCGAACACTGAAGCTTTCTTT	CASTVQPNTEAFF
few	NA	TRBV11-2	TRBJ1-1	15	TGTGCCAGCAGAAGAATAATGGGGGCTAACACTGAAGCTTTCTTT	CASRRIMGANTEAFF
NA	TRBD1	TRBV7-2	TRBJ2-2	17	TGTGCCAGCAGCCGTCGAACAGGGGGGCTGGGCACCGGGGAGCTGTTTTTT	CASSRRTGGLGTGELFF
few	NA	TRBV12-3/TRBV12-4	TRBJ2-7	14	TGTGCCAGCAGTTTGTGGGGAGGATTCTACGAGCAGTACTTC	CASSLWGGFYEQYF
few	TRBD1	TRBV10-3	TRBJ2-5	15	TGTGCCACCAGCGGGGACAGGGGGCTTAAAGAGACCCAGTACTTC	CATSGDRGLKETQYF
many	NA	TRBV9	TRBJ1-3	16	TGTGCCAGCAGCGTTGGGGCAGTGTCCTCTGGAAACACCATATATTTT	CASSVGAVSSGNTIYF
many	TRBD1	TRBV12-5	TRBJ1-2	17	TGTGCTAGTGGCCACTCCGGGACAGAAAAGATTAACTATGGCTACACCTTC	CASGHSGTEKINYGYTF
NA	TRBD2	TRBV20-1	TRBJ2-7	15	TGCAGTGCTAGGGGACTAGCGGGACCCGCCTACGAGCAGTACTTC	CSARGLAGPAYEQYF
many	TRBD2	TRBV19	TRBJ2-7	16	TGTGCCAGTACCCCCCGATGGGCGGGGGATTCCTACGAGCAGTACTTC	CASTPRWAGDSYEQYF
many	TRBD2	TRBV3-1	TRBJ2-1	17	TGTGCCAGCAGCCAAGATCGGAGCAAGCGGGGCTACAATGAGCAGTTCTTC	CASSQDRSKRGYNEQFF
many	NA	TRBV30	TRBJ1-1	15	TGTGCCTGGACTAGCTGGGGGGGACGGGACACTGAAGCTTTCTTT	CAWTSWGGRDTEAFF
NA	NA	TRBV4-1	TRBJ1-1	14	TGCGCCAGCAGCCAAGTGGCGGACCGCCATGAAACTTTCTTT	CASSQVADRHETFF
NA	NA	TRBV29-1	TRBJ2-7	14	TGCAGCGCCCGTGGGGGAGGTGCGTCCTACGAGCAGTACTTC	CSARGGGASYEQYF
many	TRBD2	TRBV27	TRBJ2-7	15	TGTGCCAGCAGCCCTTGGACTAGCGGATCCTACGAGCAGTACTTC	CASSPWTSGSYEQYF
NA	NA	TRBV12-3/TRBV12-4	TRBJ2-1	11	TGTGCCAGCAGTGGGGGCTATGAGCAGTTCTTC	CASSGGYEQFF
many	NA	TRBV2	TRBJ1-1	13	TGTGCCAGCAGCTCACAGAGAGCCACTGAAGCTTTCTTT	CASSSQRATEAFF
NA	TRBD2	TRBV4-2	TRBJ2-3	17	TGTGCCAGCAGCCAATGGCAGCGGGAGTCCGGCACAGATACGCAGTATTTT	CASSQWQRESGTDTQYF
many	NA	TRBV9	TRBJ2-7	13	TGTGCCAGCAGCGTCACAGGTTCTTACGAGCAGTACTTC	CASSVTGSYEQYF
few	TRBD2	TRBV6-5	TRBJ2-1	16	TGTGCCAGCAGTCCCCGGTCGTCGGGAGGGAATGATGAGCAGTTCTTC	CASSPRSSGGNDEQFF
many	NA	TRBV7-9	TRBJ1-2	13	TGTGCCAGCAGCTCCCGCATATTCTATGGCTACACCTTC	CASSSRIFYGYTF
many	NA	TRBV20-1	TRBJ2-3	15	TGCAGTGCTCGACCCTTAGGGGCTGGCACAGATACGCAGTATTTT	CSARPLGAGTDTQYF
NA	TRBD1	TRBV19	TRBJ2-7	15	TGTGCCAGTAGCCCCAGGGGGACCCCGGCCGCGCGGCAGTACTTC	CASSPRGTPAARQYF
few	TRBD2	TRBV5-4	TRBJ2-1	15	TGTGCCAGCAGCTTGGCGACTAGCTTCGGCAATGAGCAGTTCTTC	CASSLATSFGNEQFF
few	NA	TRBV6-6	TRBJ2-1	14	TGTGCCAGCAGTTACTTGGACTACTACAATGAGCAGTTCTTC	CASSYLDYYNEQFF
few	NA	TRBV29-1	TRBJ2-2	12	TGCAGCGCGCGGGCAGGTCCCGGGGAGCTGTTTTTT	CSARAGPGELFF
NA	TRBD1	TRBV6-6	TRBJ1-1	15	TGTGCCAGCAGTTACCCTCCGGGACAGGGTTTGGCAGCTTTCTTT	CASSYPPGQGLAAFF
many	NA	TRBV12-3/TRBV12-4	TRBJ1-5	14	TGTGCCAGCAGTTTGGCAGGGGTCCGGGGGCCCCAGCATTTT	CASSLAGVRGPQHF
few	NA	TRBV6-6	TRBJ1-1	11	TGTGCCAGCAGTTACCAGGCTGAAGCTTTCTTT	CASSYQAEAFF
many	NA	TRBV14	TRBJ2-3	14	TGTGCCAGCAGCCAAGATAGGCTCCAAGATACGCAGTATTTT	CASSQDRLQDTQYF
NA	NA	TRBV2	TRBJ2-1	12	TGTGCCAGCAGTGAAGGACGGATAGAGCAGTTCTTC	CASSEGRIEQFF
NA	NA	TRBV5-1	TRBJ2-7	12	TGCGCCAGCAGCGGGGACCTGGGGGAGCAGTACTTC	CASSGDLGEQYF
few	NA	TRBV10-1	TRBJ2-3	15	TGCGCCAGCAGGGATGGTGGACTCGGAACAGATACGCAGTATTTT	CASRDGGLGTDTQYF
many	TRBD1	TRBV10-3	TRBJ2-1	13	TGTGCCATCACGGGCAGGGGGCTCGATGAGCAGTTCTTC	CAITGRGLDEQFF
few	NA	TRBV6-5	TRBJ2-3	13	TGTGCCAGCAGCGAAAGAGCCCCAGATACGCAGTATTTT	CASSERAPDTQYF
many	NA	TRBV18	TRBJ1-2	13	TGTGCCAGCTCACAAAAACAGGGAGATGGCTACACCTTC	CASSQKQGDGYTF
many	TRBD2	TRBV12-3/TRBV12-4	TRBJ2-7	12	TGTGCCAGCAGTTCCTCGGGACTAGCGGGAGTCTGG	CASSSSGLAGVW
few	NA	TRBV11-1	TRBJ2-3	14	TGTGCCAGCAGCCGACAGGTGACCACAGATACGCAGTATTTT	CASSRQVTTDTQYF
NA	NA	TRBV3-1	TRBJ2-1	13	TGTGCCAGCAGCCTACCGGGAGCTGGCGAGCAGTTCTTC	CASSLPGAGEQFF
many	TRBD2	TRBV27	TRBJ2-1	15	TGTGCCAGCAGACTAGCGGGGGAATTTATTAATGAGCAGTTCTTC	CASRLAGEFINEQFF
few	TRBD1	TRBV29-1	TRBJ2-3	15	TGCAGCGTCGCCCAGGGGGCGTTTGGTACAGATACGCAGTATTTT	CSVAQGAFGTDTQYF
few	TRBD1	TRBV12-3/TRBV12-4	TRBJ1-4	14	TGTGCCAGCAGTTTTGGGACAGGGGATGAAAAACTGTTTTTT	CASSFGTGDEKLFF
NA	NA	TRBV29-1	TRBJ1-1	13	TGCAGCGCCCTTTCGACGGTTGGCACTGAAGCTTTCTTT	CSALSTVGTEAFF
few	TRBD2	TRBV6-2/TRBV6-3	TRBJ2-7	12	TGTGCCAGCAGTCTTTTAGCGGGGGAGCAGTACTTC	CASSLLAGEQYF
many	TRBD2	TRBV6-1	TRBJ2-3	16	TGTGCCAGCAGTGAACCGACTAGCTTCGTCACATATACGCAGTATTTT	CASSEPTSFVTYTQYF
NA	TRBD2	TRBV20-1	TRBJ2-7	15	TGCAGTGCTAGACCACTAGCGGGGGGTTTCTACGAGCAGTACTTC	CSARPLAGGFYEQYF